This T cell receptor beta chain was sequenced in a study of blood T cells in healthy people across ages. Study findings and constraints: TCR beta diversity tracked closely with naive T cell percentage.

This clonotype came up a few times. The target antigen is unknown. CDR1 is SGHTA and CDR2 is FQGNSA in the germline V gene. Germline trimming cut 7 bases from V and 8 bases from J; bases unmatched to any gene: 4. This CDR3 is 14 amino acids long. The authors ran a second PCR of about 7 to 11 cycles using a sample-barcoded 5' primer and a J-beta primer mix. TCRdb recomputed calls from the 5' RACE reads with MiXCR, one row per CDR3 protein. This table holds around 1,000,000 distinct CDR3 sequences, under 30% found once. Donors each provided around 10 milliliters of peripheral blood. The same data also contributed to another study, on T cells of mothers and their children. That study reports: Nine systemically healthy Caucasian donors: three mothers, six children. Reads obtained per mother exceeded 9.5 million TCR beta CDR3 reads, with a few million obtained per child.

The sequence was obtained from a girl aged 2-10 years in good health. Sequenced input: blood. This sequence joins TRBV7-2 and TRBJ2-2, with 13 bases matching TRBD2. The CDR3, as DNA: TGTGCCAGCAAGGAACTAGCGGGAGGGGGGGAGCTGTTTTTT. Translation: CASKELAGGGELFF.